One and the same sample provided the 17 T cell receptor beta chains below, sequenced in a study of shared clonotypes between healthy human individuals. TCRdb keeps only in-frame clones here, not all; method: immunoSEQ multiplex PCR. The sample has about 2 million clones; 85% to 95% are singletons. Material: naive CD4+ T cells sorted from blood. Indicated subset: CD45RA+ positively selected. Source of these receptors: a man younger than 30 in good health.

This chain joins TRBV10-3 and TRBJ2-3; D tentatively reads TRBD1 or TRBD2 (6 bases each). Germline lookup yields CDR1 ENHRY and CDR2 SYGVKD. Trimming left V 4 bases short and J 7 bases short, with 18 bases between. The CDR3 covers 15 residues. CDR3 protein: CAISVSGAPGNTQYF. CDR3 DNA sequence: TGTGCCATCAGTGTGTCGGGGGCGCCGGGAAATACGCAGTATTTT.

J is TRBJ2-7 and V is TRBV4-1; perhaps TRBD1 as D (5 bases). CDR1 is MGHRA and CDR2 is YSYEKL in the germline V gene. This CDR3 has 16 residues. The V end lost 1 base, the J end lost 0 bases, and 13 bases lay between the germline ends. The CDR3 nucleotides read TGCGCCAGCAGCCAAGGAAAGACAGAGAACTCCTACGAGCAGTACTTC. Protein sequence: CASSQGKTENSYEQYF.

The chain couples TRBV6-1 to TRBJ2-1; 9 positions match TRBD1. This CDR3 is 15 amino acids long. Trimming removed 7 bases from V and 4 bases from J; junction bases left unmatched: 8. Germline V gene data show CDR1 as MNHNS and CDR2 as SASEGT. CDR3 amino acids: CASTLGTGIYNEQFF. CDR3 in DNA: TGTGCCAGCACTTTAGGGACAGGGATTTACAATGAGCAGTTCTTC.

The chain has TRBV19 and TRBJ2-5; 8 nucleotides align to TRBD1. The germline gives CDR1 LNHDA, CDR2 SQIVND (reference sequence). The junction had 7 bases not matched to a gene; V was cut back by 5 bases and J by 5 bases. This CDR3 has 14 amino acids. In DNA form, the CDR3 reads TGTGCCAGTAGTGACAGGGGTGTATTGGAGACCCAGTACTTC. Translated, it gives CASSDRGVLETQYF.

The CDR3: CASSRENQPQHF. The CDR3 DNA follows: TGTGCCAGTAGTAGGGAAAATCAGCCCCAGCATTTT. The rearrangement links TRBV19 to TRBJ1-5; D remains unclear. Germline CDR1 and CDR2: LNHDA and SQIVND (reference sequence). The CDR3 loop spans 12 amino acids. Trimming stripped 4 bases from V and 4 bases from J, with 5 bases between.

The rearrangement uses TRBV2 and TRBJ1-5; no clear D gene. The CDR3 has 16 residues. Germline V gives CDR1 SNHLY, CDR2 FYNNEI. The germline V and J ends were trimmed by 6 bases and 2 bases, with 17 bases remaining between them. Here the CDR3 reads CASSEMGFWRNQPQHF. The CDR3 nucleotides read TGTGCCAGCAGCGAGATGGGCTTCTGGCGCAATCAGCCCCAGCATTTT.

J is TRBJ1-5 and V is TRBV4-1; tentatively, D is TRBD1 (6 bases). The germline V and J ends were trimmed by 2 bases and 8 bases, with 13 bases remaining between them. Germline V gene sequence: CDR1 MGHRA, CDR2 YSYEKL. The CDR3 sequence is 14 residues long. Written as DNA, the CDR3 is TGCGCCAGCAGCCAACGAGGGGGTCAGGAGCCCCAGCATTTT. It specifies CASSQRGGQEPQHF.

Notes on this clone: The identical CDR3 is also encoded by other nucleotide sequences in the sample. The chain links TRBV30 to TRBJ2-7, with 7 bases identical to TRBD1. The junction had 3 bases not matched to a gene; V was cut back by 4 bases and J by 3 bases. The germline V gene encodes CDR1 GTSNPN and CDR2 SVGIG (reference sequence). This CDR3 contains 12 residues. This chain's CDR3 is CAWTRDSYEQYF. The CDR3 nucleotides are TGTGCCTGGACTAGGGACAGCTACGAGCAGTACTTC.

The rearrangement links TRBV10-3 to TRBJ1-1; D is undetermined. The germline V gene encodes CDR1 ENHRY and CDR2 SYGVKD. This CDR3 region has 11 residues. The V and J ends lost 6 bases and 7 bases respectively, with 9 bases between them. CDR3 residues: CAIRGGGEAFF. DNA of the CDR3: TGTGCCATCAGGGGAGGCGGTGAAGCTTTCTTT.

This clone has a single count. The CDR3 protein is CASSLTLTSGGLPATYNEQFF. CDR3 coding DNA: TGCGCCAGCAGCTTGACCCTGACTAGCGGGGGACTCCCGGCTACTTACAATGAGCAGTTCTTC. V gene TRBV5-1 combines with J gene TRBJ2-1; 12 bases fit TRBD2. The germline CDR1 and CDR2 sequences are SGHRS and YFSETQ. After removal of 1 base from V and 4 bases from J, the junction contained 18 bases not matched to a gene. The CDR3 totals 21 residues.

This clone is a singleton in its sample. V is TRBV4-3 and J is TRBJ2-1, with TRBD2 matching over 9 bases. CDR3 length equals 17 residues. J gave up 5 bases and V 3 bases, and 11 bases lay outside the gene matches. CDR1 is LGHNA, CDR2 YSLEER, per germline. CDR3: CASSHEAPGLANNEQFF. The CDR3 DNA reads as TGCGCCAGCAGCCATGAGGCGCCGGGACTAGCTAACAATGAGCAGTTCTTC.

This clone was detected only once. The chain has TRBV6-1 and TRBJ2-1; 8 bases are shared with TRBD2. V was clipped by 4 bases and J by 7 bases; unmatched bases: 6. Germline V gene lookup returns CDR1 MNHNS and CDR2 SASEGT. The CDR3 consists of 14 residues. The CDR3, as DNA: TGTGCCAGCAGTGTCTTGAGCGGGAGAAATGAGCAGTTCTTC. Translation: CASSVLSGRNEQFF.

This chain joins TRBV7-2 and TRBJ2-5, with TRBD2 matching 13 bases. Trimming took 5 bases from V and 8 from J; bases not matched to a gene: 11. The germline CDR1 and CDR2 sequences are SGHTA and FQGNSA. The CDR3 consists of 16 residues. Here the CDR3 reads CASSPTSGRSTGTQYF. The CDR3, as DNA: TGTGCCAGCAGCCCGACTAGCGGGAGGTCCACCGGTACCCAGTACTTC.

In the case of this clone: A clone one base away is much larger, so this may be a read error. In the same sample, other DNA sequences code for this CDR3. CDR3 in amino acids: CASSSGQGTEAFF. CDR3 nucleotide sequence: TGCGCCAGCAGCTCCGGACAGGGGACTGAAGCTTTCTTT. The chain recombines TRBV5-1 with TRBJ1-1; TRBD1 matches 9 bases. The CDR3 totals 13 residues. Trimming removed 3 bases from V and 5 bases from J; junction bases left unmatched: 2. CDR1 is SGHRS and CDR2 is YFSETQ in the germline V gene.

This sequence joins TRBV2 and TRBJ2-7; 8 bases are a match to TRBD1. Germline loops: CDR1 SNHLY, CDR2 FYNNEI. With V trimmed by 4 bases and J by 1 base, 3 bases remained unmatched. The CDR3 sequence is 14 residues long. Written as DNA, the CDR3 is TGTGCCAGCAGTGTCCGGACAGGGTCCTACGAGCAGTACTTC. It is translated as CASSVRTGSYEQYF.

This clone was seen only once. The chain employs TRBV7-6 and TRBJ2-3; 7 bases fit TRBD1. The CDR3 totals 16 residues. CDR1 and CDR2 (germline): SGHVS, FNYEAQ. Germline trimming cut 2 bases from V and 1 base from J; bases unmatched to any gene: 6. The CDR3 loop is CASSLYRGVGTDTQYF. CDR3 bases: TGTGCCAGCAGCTTATACAGGGGCGTGGGCACAGATACGCAGTATTTT.

The chain recombines TRBV18 with TRBJ2-5, with D possibly being TRBD1 (5 bases). The germline CDR1 and CDR2 sequences are KGHSH and LQKENI. The CDR3 is made up of 13 amino acids. The germline V and J ends were trimmed by 7 bases and 4 bases, with 13 bases remaining between them. The DNA for the CDR3 is TGTGCCAGCTGTGCAGGGATTCGAGAGACCCAGTACTTC. This sequence encodes CASCAGIRETQYF.